These 8 T cell receptor beta chains came from one sample sequenced in a study of cytomegalovirus exposure and HLA in healthy donors. PCR primers comprised 60 Vbeta and 13 Jbeta primers. Repertoires were generated with immunoSEQ multiplex PCR, while TCRdb's copy carries only in-frame clones and drops some. There are 150,000 to 200,000 clones in the sample; approximately 86% occur only once, and about 1% lies in the top ten. The material sequenced was PBMCs. These receptors were obtained from a boy aged 2 to 10 in good health and CMV-seronegative.

The chain recombines TRBV11-1 with TRBJ2-1; D uncertain. Germline values: CDR1 SGHAT, CDR2 FQDESV (reference sequence). V lost 5 bases to trimming and J lost 2 bases, with 25 bases between them. The CDR3 sequence is 19 residues long. CDR3 coding DNA: TGTGCCAGCAGCCCGTACTGGTTGAGAACTCAAAACCCCTACAATGAGCAGTTCTTC. It specifies CASSPYWLRTQNPYNEQFF.

V usage is TRBV30 and J usage is TRBJ2-5, with 12 bases identical to TRBD1. The better agreement between TRBJ2-7 and the DNA end casts doubt on the J call. CDR3 length equals 20 residues. Germline CDR1 and CDR2: GTSNPN and SVGIG (reference sequence). This CDR3 is CAWSVRGLIGDRGREPEQYF. The CDR3 DNA is TGTGCCTGGAGTGTAAGGGGATTGATTGGGGACAGGGGGCGCGAACCCGAGCAGTACTTC.

This chain links TRBV27 with TRBJ1-6; 9 bases align to TRBD1. CDR1 MNHEY and CDR2 SMNVEV come from the germline V gene (reference sequence). V lost 3 bases, J lost 9 bases, and 6 bases stayed unmatched. The CDR3 runs 15 residues. The CDR3: CASSFGTGPGSPLHF. DNA of the CDR3: TGTGCCAGCAGTTTCGGGACAGGGCCGGGTTCACCCCTCCACTTT.

The rearrangement links TRBV27 to TRBJ1-2; the match to TRBD1 covers 7 bases. CDR1 is MNHEY, CDR2 SMNVEV, per germline (reference sequence). The CDR3 length is 13 residues. Trimming cost V 3 bases and J 8 bases; bases outside gene matches: 6. CDR3 in amino acids: CASSLPGGYGYTF. CDR3 nucleotide sequence: TGTGCCAGCAGTTTGCCAGGGGGGTACGGCTACACCTTC.

This rearrangement joins TRBV6-1 to TRBJ2-7; TRBD2 agrees at 7 bases. CDR3 size: 13 residues. Germline V gene data show CDR1 as MNHNS and CDR2 as SASEGT. The ends lost 8 bases at V and 6 bases at J; junction bases unmatched: 10. In DNA, the CDR3 is TGTGCCAGCGACCCAAAGCGGGGTAGCGAGCAGTACTTC. Its translation: CASDPKRGSEQYF.

The chain has TRBV5-1 and TRBJ2-5; no firm D call. The CDR3 runs 11 residues. Germline lookup yields CDR1 SGHRS and CDR2 YFSETQ. V was pared by 4 bases and J by 3 bases, with 4 bases between. The CDR3 DNA sequence: TGCGCCAGCAGCCAGAAAGAGACCCAGTACTTC. Its translation is CASSQKETQYF.

The chain uses TRBV14 and TRBJ2-2; 8 bases line up with TRBD1. The J segment lost 0 bases and the V segment lost 1 base, leaving 4 bases of the junction unmatched. Germline V gene data show CDR1 as SGHDN and CDR2 as FVKESK. This CDR3 spans 17 amino acids. CDR3 loop: CASSQVRDRPNTGELFF. DNA of the CDR3: TGTGCCAGCAGCCAAGTTCGGGACAGGCCGAACACCGGGGAGCTGTTTTTT.

The chain uses TRBV7-9 and TRBJ2-7; D is perhaps TRBD2 (6 bases). Per the germline V gene, CDR1 is SEHNR and CDR2 is FQNEAQ (reference sequence). The CDR3 is 13 amino acids. With 5 bases removed from V and 6 bases from J, the gap between germline ends came to 14 bases. CDR3 residues: CASSENGGSEQYF. In DNA, the CDR3 is TGTGCCAGCAGCGAGAATGGGGGGAGCGAGCAGTACTTC.